This T cell receptor (beta chain) stems from a study of T cells in Graves' hyperthyroidism and ophthalmopathy. This clonotype occurred many times. V lost 2 bases and J lost 8; bases outside the gene matches: 9. Germline V gene data show CDR1 as SGDLS and CDR2 as YYNGEE. The CDR3 loop spans 14 amino acids. Amplification of TCR beta CDR3 regions was performed using RNA transcripts as template. The HTBI primer set drove a first-round RT-PCR of the TCR CDR3. A single record per CDR3 protein comes from TCRdb applying MiXCR to the multiplex PCR reads. Of about 130,000 distinct CDR3 sequences listed, over 20% were seen once; the top ten hold roughly 73%. A patient was excluded if there was uncontrolled infection, other autoimmune disease, pregnancy or lactation.

V and J are TRBV9 and TRBJ1-2, with 7 bases fitting TRBD1. This sequence was found in a woman aged 45-59 years with Graves' hyperthyroidism that later progressed to Graves' ophthalmopathy. Sample: blood. The CDR3 sequence: CASSVRQGGHGYTF. CDR3 DNA sequence: TGTGCCAGCAGCGTCCGACAGGGTGGGCACGGCTACACCTTC.